These T cell receptor beta chains were read from a single sample in a study of blood T cell repertoires in COVID-19. Sequencing used immunoSEQ multiplex PCR; TCRdb keeps in-frame clones, though not all of them. Of fewer than 200,000 clones in the sample, approximately 82% were seen once. The sequencing input was PBMCs or T cells enriched from blood (not recorded which). The receptors come from a woman between 50 and 59 years old in a cohort exposed to, infected with or recovered from COVID-19 (not recorded which). Both conserved end residues are part of each CDR3. Each record gives: J gene, V gene, D gene, CDR3 DNA, CDR3 protein. The D gene is left open where the match is weak.

j_call: TRBJ2-5
v_call: TRBV12-5
d_call: TRBD2
cdr3_nt: TGTGCTAGTTCTAGCGGTTACGAAGAGACCCAGTACTTC
cdr3_aa: CASSSGYEETQYF

j_call: TRBJ1-1
v_call: TRBV19
d_call: .
cdr3_nt: TGTGCCAGTCAAGAGGGCCTTGAAGCTTTCTTT
cdr3_aa: CASQEGLEAFF

j_call: TRBJ1-5
v_call: TRBV2
d_call: TRBD1
cdr3_nt: TGTGCCAGCGGGACAGGACAGGGGGCATCGGCCCAGCATTTT
cdr3_aa: CASGTGQGASAQHF

j_call: TRBJ2-1
v_call: TRBV7-2
d_call: TRBD2
cdr3_nt: TGTGCCAGCAGCTTGGGGACTAGCGGGACTTACAATGAGCAGTTCTTC
cdr3_aa: CASSLGTSGTYNEQFF

j_call: TRBJ1-2
v_call: TRBV19
d_call: TRBD1
cdr3_nt: TGTGCCAGTAGTCACCGGGACAGGGGACGAAAGTATGGCTACACCTTC
cdr3_aa: CASSHRDRGRKYGYTF

j_call: TRBJ2-1
v_call: TRBV29-1
d_call: .
cdr3_nt: TGCAGCGTTGACATAAGCGGCTCCTACAATGAGCAGTTCTTC
cdr3_aa: CSVDISGSYNEQFF

j_call: TRBJ2-3
v_call: TRBV7-3
d_call: .
cdr3_nt: TGTGCCAGCAGCTTAACTAGCGGAGAAGCAGATACGCAGTATTTT
cdr3_aa: CASSLTSGEADTQYF

j_call: TRBJ2-1
v_call: TRBV11-3
d_call: .
cdr3_nt: TGTGCCAGCAGCTTAACGGGACTGCACCACAATGAGCAGTTCTTC
cdr3_aa: CASSLTGLHHNEQFF

j_call: TRBJ2-7
v_call: TRBV28
d_call: TRBD2
cdr3_nt: TGTGCCAGCCGGGCTGGCGGGACTAACTACGAGCAGTACTTC
cdr3_aa: CASRAGGTNYEQYF

j_call: TRBJ1-4
v_call: TRBV29-1
d_call: .
cdr3_nt: TGCAGCGTTGATTCCGGGAGGAAACTGTTTTTT
cdr3_aa: CSVDSGRKLFF

j_call: TRBJ1-5
v_call: TRBV20-1
d_call: .
cdr3_nt: TGCAGTGCTAGTATAGGGGTTCAGCCCCAGCATTTT
cdr3_aa: CSASIGVQPQHF

j_call: TRBJ2-3
v_call: TRBV19
d_call: TRBD2
cdr3_nt: TGTGCCAGTTCGACTAGCGGAACAGATACGCAGTATTTT
cdr3_aa: CASSTSGTDTQYF

j_call: TRBJ2-7
v_call: TRBV23-1
d_call: TRBD1
cdr3_nt: TGCGCCAGCAGTCCGATCTTCCCAGGGGGTGAGCAGTACTTC
cdr3_aa: CASSPIFPGGEQYF

j_call: TRBJ1-3
v_call: TRBV28
d_call: .
cdr3_nt: TGTGCCAGCACCTCGGCGGACACTTACTCTGGAAACACCATATATTTT
cdr3_aa: CASTSADTYSGNTIYF